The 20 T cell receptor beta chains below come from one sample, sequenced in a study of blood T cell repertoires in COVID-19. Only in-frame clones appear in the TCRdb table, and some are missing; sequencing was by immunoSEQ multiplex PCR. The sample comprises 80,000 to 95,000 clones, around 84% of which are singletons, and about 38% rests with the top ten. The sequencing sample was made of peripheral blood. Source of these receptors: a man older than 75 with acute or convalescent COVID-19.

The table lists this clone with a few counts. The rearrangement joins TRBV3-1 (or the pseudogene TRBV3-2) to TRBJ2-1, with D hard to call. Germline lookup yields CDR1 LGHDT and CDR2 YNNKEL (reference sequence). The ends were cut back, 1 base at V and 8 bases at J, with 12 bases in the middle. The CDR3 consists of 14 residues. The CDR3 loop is CASSQGLPVYEQFF. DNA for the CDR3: TGTGCCAGCAGCCAAGGACTCCCTGTATATGAGCAGTTCTTC.

The CDR3 region has the DNA TGTGCCAGCAGCTTAGACGGCAGGGGTTATAGCAATCAGCCCCAGCATTTT. Residues: CASSLDGRGYSNQPQHF. V usage is TRBV7-2 and J usage is TRBJ1-5, with D maybe TRBD1 (6 bases). V was pared by 1 base and J by 0 bases, with 13 bases between. Germline V CDR1 and CDR2: SGHTA, FQGNSA. The CDR3 spans 17 residues.

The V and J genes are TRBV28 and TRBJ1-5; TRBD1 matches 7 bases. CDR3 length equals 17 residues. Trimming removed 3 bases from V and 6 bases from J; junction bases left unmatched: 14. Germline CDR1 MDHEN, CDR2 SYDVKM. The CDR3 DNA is TGTGCCAGCAGTTTTCACCCGTCAGGACAGGTGGGTCAGCCCCAGCATTTT. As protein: CASSFHPSGQVGQPQHF.

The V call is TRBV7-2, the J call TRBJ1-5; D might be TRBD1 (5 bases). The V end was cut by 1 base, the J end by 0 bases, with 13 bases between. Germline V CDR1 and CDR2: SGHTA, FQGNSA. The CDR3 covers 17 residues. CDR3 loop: CASSLGWGSSSNQPQHF. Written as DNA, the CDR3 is TGTGCCAGCAGCTTAGGGTGGGGCAGTAGTAGCAATCAGCCCCAGCATTTT.

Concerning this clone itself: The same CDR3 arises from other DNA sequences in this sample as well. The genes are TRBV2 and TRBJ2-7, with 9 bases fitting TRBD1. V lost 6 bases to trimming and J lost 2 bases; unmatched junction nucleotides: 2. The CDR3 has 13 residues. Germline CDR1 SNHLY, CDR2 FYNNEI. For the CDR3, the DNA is TGTGCCAGCAGCCGACAGGGGGCCTACGAGCAGTACTTC. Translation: CASSRQGAYEQYF.

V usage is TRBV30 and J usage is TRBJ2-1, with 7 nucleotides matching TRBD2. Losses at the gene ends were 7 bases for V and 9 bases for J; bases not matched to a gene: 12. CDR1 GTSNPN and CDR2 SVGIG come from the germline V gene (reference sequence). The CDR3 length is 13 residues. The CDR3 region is CALTLAQRGEQFF. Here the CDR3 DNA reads TGTGCCTTGACACTAGCGCAAAGGGGTGAGCAGTTCTTC.

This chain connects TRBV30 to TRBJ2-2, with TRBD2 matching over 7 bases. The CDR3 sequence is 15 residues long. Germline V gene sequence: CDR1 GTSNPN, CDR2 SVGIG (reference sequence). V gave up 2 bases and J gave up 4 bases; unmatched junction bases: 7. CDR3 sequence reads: CAWSTQGGGTGELFF. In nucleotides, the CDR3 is TGTGCCTGGAGTACCCAGGGCGGGGGCACCGGGGAGCTGTTTTTT.

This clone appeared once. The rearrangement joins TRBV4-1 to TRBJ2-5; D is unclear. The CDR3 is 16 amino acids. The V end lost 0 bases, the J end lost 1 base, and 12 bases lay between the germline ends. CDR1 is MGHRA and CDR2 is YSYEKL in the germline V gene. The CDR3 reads CASSQDNGWPQETQYF. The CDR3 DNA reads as TGCGCCAGCAGCCAAGATAACGGGTGGCCCCAAGAGACCCAGTACTTC.

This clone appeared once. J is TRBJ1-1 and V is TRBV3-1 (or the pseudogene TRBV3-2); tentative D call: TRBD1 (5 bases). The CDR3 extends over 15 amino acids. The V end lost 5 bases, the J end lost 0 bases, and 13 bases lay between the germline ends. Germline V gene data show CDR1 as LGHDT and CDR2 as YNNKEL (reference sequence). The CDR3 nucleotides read TGTGCCAGCAGCTGGGGGGGGAAGATGAACACTGAAGCTTTCTTT. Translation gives CASSWGGKMNTEAFF.

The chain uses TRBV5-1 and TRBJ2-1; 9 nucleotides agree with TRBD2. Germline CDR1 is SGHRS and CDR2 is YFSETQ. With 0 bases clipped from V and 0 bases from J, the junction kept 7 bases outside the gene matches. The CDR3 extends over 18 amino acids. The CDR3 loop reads CASSLAGAGGSSYNEQFF. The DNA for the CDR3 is TGCGCCAGCAGCTTGGCCGGGGCGGGAGGGAGCTCCTACAATGAGCAGTTCTTC.

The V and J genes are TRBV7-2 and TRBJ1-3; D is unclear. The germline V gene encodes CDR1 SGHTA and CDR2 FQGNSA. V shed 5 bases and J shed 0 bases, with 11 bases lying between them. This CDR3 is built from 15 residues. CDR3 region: CASSIGRLSGNTIYF. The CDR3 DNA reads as TGTGCCAGCAGCATAGGCAGGCTCTCTGGAAACACCATATATTTT.

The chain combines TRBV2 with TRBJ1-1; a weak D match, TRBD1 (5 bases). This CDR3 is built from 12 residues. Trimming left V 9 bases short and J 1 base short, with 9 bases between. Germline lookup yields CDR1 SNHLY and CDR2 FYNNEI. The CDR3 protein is CARNRGNTEAFF. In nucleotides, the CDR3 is TGTGCCAGGAATAGGGGGAACACTGAAGCTTTCTTT.

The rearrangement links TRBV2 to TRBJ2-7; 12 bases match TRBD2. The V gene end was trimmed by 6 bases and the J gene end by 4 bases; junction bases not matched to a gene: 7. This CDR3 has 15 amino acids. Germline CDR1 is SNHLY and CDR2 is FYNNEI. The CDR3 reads CASRDTSGRTYEQYF. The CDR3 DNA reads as TGTGCCAGCAGGGATACTAGCGGGAGGACTTACGAGCAGTACTTC.

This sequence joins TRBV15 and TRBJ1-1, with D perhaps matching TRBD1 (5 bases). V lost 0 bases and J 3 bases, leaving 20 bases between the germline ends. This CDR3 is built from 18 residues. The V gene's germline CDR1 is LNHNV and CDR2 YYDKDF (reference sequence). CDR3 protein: CATSRDRRQGRIDTEAFF. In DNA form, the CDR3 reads TGTGCCACCAGCAGAGATCGCCGGCAGGGTAGGATCGACACTGAAGCTTTCTTT.

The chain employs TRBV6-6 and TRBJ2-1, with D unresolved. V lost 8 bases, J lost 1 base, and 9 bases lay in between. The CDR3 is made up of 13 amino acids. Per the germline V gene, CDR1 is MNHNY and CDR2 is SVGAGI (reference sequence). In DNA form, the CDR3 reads TGTGCCAGCTCTACAGAATCCTACAATGAGCAGTTCTTC. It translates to CASSTESYNEQFF.

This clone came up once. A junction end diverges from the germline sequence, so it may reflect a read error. CDR3 protein: CAGSRQASYEQYF. The CDR3 DNA follows: TGTGCCGGCAGCCGCCAAGCCTCCTACGAGCAGTACTTC. The chain recombines TRBV5-4 with TRBJ2-7, with D unresolved. This CDR3 is built from 13 residues. The germline V gene has CDR1 SGHNT and CDR2 YYREEE (reference sequence).

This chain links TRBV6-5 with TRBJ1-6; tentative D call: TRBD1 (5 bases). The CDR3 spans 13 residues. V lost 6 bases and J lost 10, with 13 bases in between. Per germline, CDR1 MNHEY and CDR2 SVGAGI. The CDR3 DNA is TGTGCCAGCAGAGCGGGGCATGGGTCACCCCTCCACTTT. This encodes CASRAGHGSPLHF.

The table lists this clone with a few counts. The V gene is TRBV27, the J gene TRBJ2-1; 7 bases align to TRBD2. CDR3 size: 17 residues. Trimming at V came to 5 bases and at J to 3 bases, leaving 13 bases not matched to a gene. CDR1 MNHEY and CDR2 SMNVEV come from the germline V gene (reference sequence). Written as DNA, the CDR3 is TGTGCCAGCAGTAGCTCGATCGGGCGGGAGTTCTACAATGAGCAGTTCTTC. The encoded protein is CASSSSIGREFYNEQFF.

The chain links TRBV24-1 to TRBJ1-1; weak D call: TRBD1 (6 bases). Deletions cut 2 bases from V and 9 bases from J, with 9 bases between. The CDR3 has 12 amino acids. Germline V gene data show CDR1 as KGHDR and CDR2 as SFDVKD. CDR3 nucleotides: TGTGCCACCAGTGATTGGACAGCAAAAGCTTTCTTT. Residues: CATSDWTAKAFF.

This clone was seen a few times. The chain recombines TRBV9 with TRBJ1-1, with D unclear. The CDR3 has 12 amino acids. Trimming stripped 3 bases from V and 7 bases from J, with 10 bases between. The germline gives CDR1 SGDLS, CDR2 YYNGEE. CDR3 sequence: CASSASRLEAFF. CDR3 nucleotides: TGTGCCAGCAGCGCCTCCCGACTTGAAGCTTTCTTT.